These T cell receptor beta chains were read from a single sample in a study of blood T cells in healthy people across ages. TCRdb passed the 5' RACE reads through MiXCR, listing each CDR3 protein once. The sample lists 450,000 to 700,000 distinct CDR3 sequences; 27% were seen once. The sample taken for sequencing was blood. These receptor sequences come from a woman between 70 and 85 years old in good health. The CDR3 runs from the conserved cysteine through the conserved F or W. Each record gives: D gene, J gene, CDR3 length, clone size, V gene, CDR3 protein, CDR3 DNA. D genes are given only for firm matches. Clone size, where shown, is once, few, many, or a class for clones that have expanded.

d_gene: TRBD2; j_gene: TRBJ2-3; len: 15; abundance: -; v_gene: TRBV7-8; CDR3aa: CASRLAGGAGDTQYF; CDR3nt: TGTGCCAGCAGATTAGCGGGGGGGGCTGGAGATACGCAGTATTTT
d_gene: TRBD2; j_gene: TRBJ2-1; len: 16; abundance: -; v_gene: TRBV20-1; CDR3aa: CSAPGLAGNSYNEQFF; CDR3nt: TGCAGTGCCCCTGGACTAGCGGGTAACTCCTACAATGAGCAGTTCTTC
d_gene: -; j_gene: TRBJ2-1; len: 14; abundance: few; v_gene: TRBV7-8; CDR3aa: CASSLARNYNEQFF; CDR3nt: TGTGCCAGCAGCTTAGCTCGCAATTACAATGAGCAGTTCTTC
d_gene: -; j_gene: TRBJ2-6; len: 15; abundance: few; v_gene: TRBV11-2; CDR3aa: CASSLTDSGANVLTF; CDR3nt: TGTGCCAGCAGCTTAACCGACTCTGGGGCCAACGTCCTGACTTTC
d_gene: -; j_gene: TRBJ2-3; len: 14; abundance: -; v_gene: TRBV2; CDR3aa: CASRLAYSTDTQYF; CDR3nt: TGTGCCAGCCGCCTAGCGTACAGCACGGATACGCAGTATTTT
d_gene: -; j_gene: TRBJ2-2; len: 15; abundance: -; v_gene: TRBV10-3; CDR3aa: CAIRPSGPGTGELFF; CDR3nt: TGTGCCATCAGACCGAGCGGTCCGGGCACCGGGGAGCTGTTTTTT
d_gene: -; j_gene: TRBJ2-4; len: 16; abundance: few; v_gene: TRBV19; CDR3aa: CASSLQGGRTKNIQYF; CDR3nt: TGTGCCAGTAGTCTTCAGGGCGGTCGGACCAAAAACATTCAGTACTTC
d_gene: -; j_gene: TRBJ1-5; len: 13; abundance: few; v_gene: TRBV19; CDR3aa: CASSILDRQPQHF; CDR3nt: TGTGCCAGTAGTATCTTGGACCGTCAGCCCCAGCATTTT
d_gene: -; j_gene: TRBJ1-2; len: 14; abundance: -; v_gene: TRBV7-9; CDR3aa: CASSLSGPGYGYTF; CDR3nt: TGTGCCAGCAGCTTATCCGGGCCGGGCTATGGCTACACCTTC
d_gene: TRBD1; j_gene: TRBJ1-2; len: 14; abundance: -; v_gene: TRBV7-2; CDR3aa: CASSLAGQGGGYTF; CDR3nt: TGTGCCAGCAGCTTAGCTGGACAGGGTGGTGGCTACACCTTC
d_gene: TRBD1; j_gene: TRBJ2-7; len: 14; abundance: -; v_gene: TRBV5-1; CDR3aa: CASSLPGQAREQYF; CDR3nt: TGCGCCAGCAGCTTGCCGGGACAGGCCCGCGAGCAGTACTTC
d_gene: -; j_gene: TRBJ1-1; len: 13; abundance: -; v_gene: TRBV5-1; CDR3aa: CASSLQDSTEAFF; CDR3nt: TGCGCCAGCAGCTTACAGGATAGTACTGAAGCTTTCTTT
d_gene: -; j_gene: TRBJ1-1; len: 16; abundance: -; v_gene: TRBV6-6; CDR3aa: CASSDSAGTYSGEAFF; CDR3nt: TGTGCCAGCAGTGATTCTGCCGGGACCTACAGCGGTGAAGCTTTCTTT
d_gene: -; j_gene: TRBJ2-3; len: 14; abundance: -; v_gene: TRBV5-1; CDR3aa: CASSSQKPADTQYF; CDR3nt: TGCGCCAGCAGCTCCCAGAAACCCGCAGATACGCAGTATTTT
d_gene: -; j_gene: TRBJ1-3; len: 14; abundance: -; v_gene: TRBV6-2/TRBV6-3; CDR3aa: CASGQPSSGNTIYF; CDR3nt: TGTGCCAGCGGACAGCCGAGCTCTGGAAACACCATATATTTT
d_gene: TRBD1; j_gene: TRBJ2-4; len: 14; abundance: few; v_gene: TRBV12-3/TRBV12-4; CDR3aa: CASSSGTDGNIQYF; CDR3nt: TGTGCCAGCAGTTCCGGGACAGATGGAAACATTCAGTACTTC
d_gene: TRBD1; j_gene: TRBJ1-4; len: 14; abundance: -; v_gene: TRBV7-2; CDR3aa: CASSLGHRGEKLFF; CDR3nt: TGTGCCAGCAGCTTGGGTCACAGGGGTGAAAAACTGTTTTTT